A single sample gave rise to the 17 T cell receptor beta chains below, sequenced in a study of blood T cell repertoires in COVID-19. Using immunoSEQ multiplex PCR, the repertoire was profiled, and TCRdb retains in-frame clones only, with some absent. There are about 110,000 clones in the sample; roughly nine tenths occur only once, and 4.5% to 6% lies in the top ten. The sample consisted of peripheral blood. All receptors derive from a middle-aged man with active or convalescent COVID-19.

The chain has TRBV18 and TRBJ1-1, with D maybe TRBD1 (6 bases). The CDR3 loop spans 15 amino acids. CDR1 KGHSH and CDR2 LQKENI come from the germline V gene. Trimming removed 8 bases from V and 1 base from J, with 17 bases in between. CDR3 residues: CASRERQARNTEAFF. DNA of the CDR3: TGTGCCAGCCGAGAGAGACAGGCCCGGAACACTGAAGCTTTCTTT.

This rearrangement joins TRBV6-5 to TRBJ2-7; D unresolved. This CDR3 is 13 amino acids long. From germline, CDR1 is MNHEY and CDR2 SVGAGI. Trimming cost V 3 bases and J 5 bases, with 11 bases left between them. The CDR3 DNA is TGTGCCAGCAGTTATGTATTCCGAGACGAGCAGTACTTC. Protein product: CASSYVFRDEQYF.

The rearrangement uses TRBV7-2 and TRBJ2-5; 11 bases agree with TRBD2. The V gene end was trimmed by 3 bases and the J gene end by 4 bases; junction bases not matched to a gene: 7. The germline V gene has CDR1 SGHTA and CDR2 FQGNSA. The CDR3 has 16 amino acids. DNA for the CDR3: TGTGCCAGCAGCTTCCGGGGTAGCGGGAGGGGAGAGACCCAGTACTTC. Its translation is CASSFRGSGRGETQYF.

The CDR3 loop reads CASSLWGETDTGELFF. The CDR3 region has the DNA TGCGCCAGCAGCTTGTGGGGGGAGACGGACACCGGGGAGCTGTTTTTT. V gene TRBV5-1 combines with J gene TRBJ2-2; a weak D match, TRBD2 (6 bases). Germline CDR1 is SGHRS and CDR2 is YFSETQ. The CDR3 runs to 16 residues. With 1 base removed from V and 3 bases from J, the gap between germline ends came to 13 bases.

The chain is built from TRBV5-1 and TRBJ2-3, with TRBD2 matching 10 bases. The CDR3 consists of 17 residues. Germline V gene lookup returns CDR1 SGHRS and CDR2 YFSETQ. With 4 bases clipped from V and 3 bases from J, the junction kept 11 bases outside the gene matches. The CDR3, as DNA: TGCGCCAGCAGCCCTACAACCGGGACTAGCGATACAGATACGCAGTATTTT. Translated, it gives CASSPTTGTSDTDTQYF.

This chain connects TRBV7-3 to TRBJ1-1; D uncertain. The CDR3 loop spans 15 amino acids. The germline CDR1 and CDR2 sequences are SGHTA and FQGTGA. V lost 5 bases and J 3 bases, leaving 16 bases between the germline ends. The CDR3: CASSATGLGDTEAFF. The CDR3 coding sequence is TGTGCCAGCAGCGCCACTGGTCTCGGGGACACTGAAGCTTTCTTT.

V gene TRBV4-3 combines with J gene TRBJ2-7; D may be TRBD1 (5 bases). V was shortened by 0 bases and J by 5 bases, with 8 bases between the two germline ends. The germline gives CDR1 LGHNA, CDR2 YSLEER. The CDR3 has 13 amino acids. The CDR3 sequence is CASSQDRVHEQYF. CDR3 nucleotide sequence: TGCGCCAGCAGCCAAGACAGGGTCCACGAGCAGTACTTC.

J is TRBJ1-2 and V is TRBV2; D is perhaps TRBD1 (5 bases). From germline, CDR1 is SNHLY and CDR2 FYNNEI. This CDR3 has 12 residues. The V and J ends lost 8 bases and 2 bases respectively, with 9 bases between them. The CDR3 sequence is CASAQENYGYTF. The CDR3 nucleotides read TGTGCCAGCGCACAGGAGAACTATGGCTACACCTTC.

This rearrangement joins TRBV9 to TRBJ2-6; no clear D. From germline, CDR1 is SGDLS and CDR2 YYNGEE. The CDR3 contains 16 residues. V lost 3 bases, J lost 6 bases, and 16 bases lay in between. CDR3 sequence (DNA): TGTGCCAGCAGCGCCCTGAACTCCGTGCAGGCCAACGTCCTGACTTTC. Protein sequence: CASSALNSVQANVLTF.

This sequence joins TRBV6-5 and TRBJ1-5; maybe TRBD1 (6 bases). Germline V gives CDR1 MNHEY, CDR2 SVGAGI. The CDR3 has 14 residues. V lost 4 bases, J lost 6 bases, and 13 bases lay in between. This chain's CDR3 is CASSLIQGAQPQHF. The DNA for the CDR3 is TGTGCCAGCAGTTTAATACAGGGTGCTCAGCCCCAGCATTTT.

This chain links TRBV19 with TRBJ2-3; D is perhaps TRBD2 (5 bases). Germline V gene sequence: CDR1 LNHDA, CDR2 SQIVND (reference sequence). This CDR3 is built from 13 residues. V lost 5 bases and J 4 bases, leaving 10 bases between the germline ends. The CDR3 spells CASSRGHPDTQYF. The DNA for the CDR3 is TGTGCCAGTAGTCGGGGTCACCCAGATACGCAGTATTTT.

CDR3 sequence: CSVVEDRGLSEQYF. The CDR3 DNA reads TGCAGCGTTGTGGAGGACAGGGGGCTTTCCGAGCAGTACTTC. The V and J genes are TRBV29-1 and TRBJ2-7, with 11 bases that match TRBD1. The CDR3 has 14 amino acids. Germline trimming cut 4 bases from V and 6 bases from J; bases unmatched to any gene: 8. The V gene's germline CDR1 is SQVTM and CDR2 ANQGSEA.

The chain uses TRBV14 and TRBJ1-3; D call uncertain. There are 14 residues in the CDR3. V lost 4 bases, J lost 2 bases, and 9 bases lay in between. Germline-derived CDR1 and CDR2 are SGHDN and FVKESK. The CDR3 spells CASSRGGPGNTIYF. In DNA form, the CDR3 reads TGTGCCAGCAGCCGGGGAGGGCCTGGAAACACCATATATTTT. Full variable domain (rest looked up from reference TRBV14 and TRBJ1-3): EAGVTQFPSHSVIEKGQTVTLRCDPISGHDNLYWYRRVMGKEIKFLLHFVKESKQDESGMPNNRFLAERTGGTYSTLKVQPAELEDSGVYFCASSRGGPGNTIYFGEGSWLTVV.

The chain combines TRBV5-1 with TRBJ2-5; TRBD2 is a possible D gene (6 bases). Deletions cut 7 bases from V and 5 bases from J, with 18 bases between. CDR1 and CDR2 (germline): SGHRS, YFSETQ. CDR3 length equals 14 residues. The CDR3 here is CASSRGVGAETQYF. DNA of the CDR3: TGCGCCAGCTCACGCGGGGTGGGAGCGGAGACCCAGTACTTC.

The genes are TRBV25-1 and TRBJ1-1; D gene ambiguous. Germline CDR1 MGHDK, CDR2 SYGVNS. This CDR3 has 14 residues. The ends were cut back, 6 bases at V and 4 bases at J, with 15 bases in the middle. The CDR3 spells CASSQGVAGTEAFF. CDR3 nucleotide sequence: TGTGCCAGCAGCCAAGGAGTTGCGGGCACTGAAGCTTTCTTT.

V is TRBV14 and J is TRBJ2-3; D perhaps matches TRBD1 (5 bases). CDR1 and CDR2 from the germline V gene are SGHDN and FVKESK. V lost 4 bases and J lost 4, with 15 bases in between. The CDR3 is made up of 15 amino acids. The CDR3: CASSPPRGSADTQYF. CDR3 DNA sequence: TGTGCCAGCAGCCCCCCAAGGGGAAGTGCAGATACGCAGTATTTT. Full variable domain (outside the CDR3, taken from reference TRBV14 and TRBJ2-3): EAGVTQFPSHSVIEKGQTVTLRCDPISGHDNLYWYRRVMGKEIKFLLHFVKESKQDESGMPNNRFLAERTGGTYSTLKVQPAELEDSGVYFCASSPPRGSADTQYFGPGTRLTVL.

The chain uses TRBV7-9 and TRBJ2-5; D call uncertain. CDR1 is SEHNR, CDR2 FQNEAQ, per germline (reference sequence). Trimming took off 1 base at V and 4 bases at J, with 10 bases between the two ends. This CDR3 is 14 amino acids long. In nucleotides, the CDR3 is TGTGCCAGCAGCTTAGTTCCCTACCCAGAGACCCAGTACTTC. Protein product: CASSLVPYPETQYF.